These 23 T cell receptor beta chains share one sample of origin, sequenced in a study of T cell responses to AZD1222 COVID-19 vaccine. The method was immunoSEQ multiplex PCR; TCRdb's version includes in-frame clones alone and lacks a portion of them. The sample yields roughly 180,000 clones, about 87% seen once. Sequenced material: peripheral blood, taken on day 0 of MenACWY control vaccination. These receptors were taken from an adult in good health.

The rearrangement links TRBV5-1 to TRBJ2-7, with 11 bases fitting TRBD1. CDR1 is SGHRS, CDR2 YFSETQ, per germline. The CDR3 has 20 amino acids. After removal of 3 bases from V and 5 bases from J, the junction contained 22 bases not matched to a gene. The CDR3 DNA reads TGCGCCAGCAGCTCCGCCTTAGGGATTGGGACAGGGGGTTTTTCCAACGAGCAGTACTTC. Amino acid sequence: CASSSALGIGTGGFSNEQYF.

The genes are TRBV10-3 and TRBJ1-3; D is uncertain. This CDR3 comprises 11 residues. Germline V gives CDR1 ENHRY, CDR2 SYGVKD. Trimming shortened V by 11 bases and J by 4 bases, and 9 bases separated the two germline ends. The CDR3, as DNA: TGTGCCCTCAAATCCGGAAACACCATATATTTT. It specifies CALKSGNTIYF.

The gene calls are TRBV28 and TRBJ2-7, with TRBD2 matching over 8 bases. The CDR3 runs 15 residues. The junction had 8 bases not matched to a gene; V was cut back by 5 bases and J by 2 bases. Germline V gene sequence: CDR1 MDHEN, CDR2 SYDVKM. The CDR3 bases are TGTGCCAGCAGTGTACTAGCGGACCCCGCCTACGAGCAGTACTTC. Encoded protein: CASSVLADPAYEQYF. The full variable domain, its missing parts supplied by reference TRBV28 and TRBJ2-7, is DVKVTQSSRYLVKRTGEKVFLECVQDMDHENMFWYRQDPGLGLRLIYFSYDVKMKEKGDIPEGYSVSREKKERFSLILESASTNQTSMYLCASSVLADPAYEQYFGPGTRLTVT.

The rearrangement links TRBV18 to TRBJ2-2; weak D call: TRBD2 (5 bases). Per the germline V gene, CDR1 is KGHSH and CDR2 is LQKENI. V gave up 7 bases and J gave up 0 bases, with 12 bases separating them. CDR3 size: 15 residues. CDR3 DNA sequence: TGTGCCAGCTTGCCCTTTAGCGCGAACACCGGGGAGCTGTTTTTT. Protein: CASLPFSANTGELFF.

This chain connects TRBV27 to TRBJ1-1; the D gene is possibly TRBD1 (5 bases). CDR3 length: 16 residues. Germline CDR1 reads MNHEY; CDR2 reads SMNVEV (reference sequence). V was clipped by 1 base and J by 3 bases, with 15 bases between them. The chain's CDR3 is CASSLYRPGRDTEAFF. In DNA form, the CDR3 reads TGTGCCAGCAGTTTATATAGGCCAGGGAGGGACACTGAAGCTTTCTTT.

CDR3 loop: CASSLPSGGTDTQYF. CDR3 nucleotide sequence: TGCGCCAGCAGCTTGCCTAGCGGGGGCACAGATACGCAGTATTTT. V gene TRBV5-1 combines with J gene TRBJ2-3, with 9 bases fitting TRBD2. The CDR3 extends over 15 amino acids. Trimming took 1 base from V and 1 from J; bases not matched to a gene: 1. Germline CDR1 reads SGHRS; CDR2 reads YFSETQ.

DNA for the CDR3: TGTGCCAGCAGCCAGAGGACTGGTTCGGTCGAGCAGTACTTC. This sequence encodes CASSQRTGSVEQYF. The chain recombines TRBV7-2 with TRBJ2-7, with a possible D match to TRBD2 (5 bases). V gave up 5 bases and J gave up 6 bases, with 17 bases separating them. The CDR3 loop spans 14 amino acids. Looked up from germline, CDR1 is SGHTA and CDR2 is FQGNSA.

The chain joins TRBV5-1 to TRBJ2-1; D might be TRBD2 (6 bases). This CDR3 contains 16 residues. From germline, CDR1 is SGHRS and CDR2 YFSETQ. V was shortened by 4 bases and J by 0 bases, with 14 bases between the two germline ends. CDR3 sequence (DNA): TGCGCCAGCAGCCTGCAGGAGACTAGCTCCTACAATGAGCAGTTCTTC. It is translated as CASSLQETSSYNEQFF. The whole variable domain, remainder taken from reference TRBV5-1 and TRBJ2-1, is KAGVTQTPRYLIKTRGQQVTLSCSPISGHRSVSWYQQTPGQGLQFLFEYFSETQRNKGNFPGRFSGRQFSNSRSEMNVSTLELGDSALYLCASSLQETSSYNEQFFGPGTRLTVL.

The chain recombines TRBV2 with TRBJ2-7; D unresolved. The germline V and J ends were trimmed by 2 bases and 3 bases, with 8 bases remaining between them. The CDR3 covers 13 residues. The germline CDR1 and CDR2 sequences are SNHLY and FYNNEI. The CDR3 spells CASSEYSYYEQYF. The CDR3 nucleotides are TGTGCCAGCAGTGAATACAGCTACTACGAGCAGTACTTC.

The chain is built from TRBV6-5 and TRBJ2-1, with D possibly matching TRBD1 (6 bases). V gave up 7 bases and J gave up 12 bases, with 16 bases separating them. Germline V CDR1 and CDR2: MNHEY, SVGAGI. CDR3 length: 12 residues. CDR3 nucleotides: TGTGCCAGCACAGATCCCTTCAGGGGGCAGTTCTTC. Amino acid sequence: CASTDPFRGQFF.

This clone showed up just a few times. This chain connects TRBV6-2 or TRBV6-3 to TRBJ1-5; no clear D gene. Germline V gene lookup returns CDR1 MNHEY and CDR2 SVGEGT. The CDR3 is 14 residues long. V lost 3 bases and J 7 bases, leaving 13 bases between the germline ends. The DNA of the CDR3 is TGTGCCAGCAGTTATAAGGGAGAGGTCCAGCCCCAGCATTTT. It specifies CASSYKGEVQPQHF.

This clone was seen only once. The chain links TRBV19 to TRBJ1-1; D uncertain. Germline V lookup: CDR1 LNHDA, CDR2 SQIVND (reference sequence). CDR3 length equals 14 residues. The V end was cut by 2 bases, the J end by 2 bases, with 9 bases between. This CDR3 is CASSISNRNTEAFF. CDR3 coding DNA: TGTGCCAGTAGTATAAGTAACAGAAACACTGAAGCTTTCTTT.

The chain employs TRBV4-3 and TRBJ1-4; 7 bases agree with TRBD1. Germline CDR1 is LGHNA and CDR2 is YSLEER. This CDR3 comprises 19 residues. Trimming took 0 bases from V and 3 from J; bases not matched to a gene: 13. The CDR3 spells CASSQESPTGRVANEKLFF. CDR3 DNA: TGCGCCAGCAGCCAAGAAAGTCCGACAGGGAGGGTAGCTAATGAAAAACTGTTTTTT.

The chain links TRBV19 to TRBJ2-7, with 9 bases matching TRBD1. Germline V gives CDR1 LNHDA, CDR2 SQIVND (reference sequence). Trimming cost V 4 bases and J 1 base; bases outside gene matches: 5. This CDR3 contains 15 residues. CDR3 amino acids: CASSTGTGISYEQYF. CDR3 sequence (DNA): TGTGCCAGTAGTACGGGGACAGGGATTTCCTACGAGCAGTACTTC.

This rearrangement joins TRBV10-3 to TRBJ1-2, with TRBD1 identical over 8 bases. The CDR3 contains 17 residues. The trim removed 6 bases at V and 3 bases at J, leaving 15 bases unmatched. The germline V gene has CDR1 ENHRY and CDR2 SYGVKD. The CDR3 nucleotides are TGTGCCATCAGCACAGATATCATACAGGGGGGGGACTATGGCTACACCTTC. This gives the protein CAISTDIIQGGDYGYTF.

The rearrangement joins TRBV21-1 to TRBJ1-2; the table assigns TRBD1, which was not confirmed against the DNA. TRBV21-1 constitutes a pseudogene. The CDR3 runs 13 residues. The CDR3 DNA is TGTGCCAGAACCCGGGACAGGAGTGCTGGCTACACCTTC. This translates into CARTRDRSAGYTF.

This chain connects TRBV30 to TRBJ1-5; 7 bases match TRBD1. The V gene's germline CDR1 is GTSNPN and CDR2 SVGIG (reference sequence). There are 13 residues in the CDR3. The trim removed 0 bases at V and 8 bases at J, leaving 4 bases unmatched. The DNA of the CDR3 is TGTGCCTGGAGTGTAAACAGGGGAGAGCCCCAGCATTTT. Amino acid sequence: CAWSVNRGEPQHF.

This clone was counted a single time. The chain employs TRBV5-1 and TRBJ1-4; D ambiguous. The CDR3 is made up of 15 amino acids. CDR1 and CDR2 from the germline V gene are SGHRS and YFSETQ. The germline V and J ends were trimmed by 5 bases and 0 bases, with 11 bases remaining between them. In DNA, the CDR3 is TGCGCCAGCAGGAAGGACTCGTCAACTAATGAAAAACTGTTTTTT. It codes for CASRKDSSTNEKLFF.

The genes are TRBV27 and TRBJ2-1, with D possibly TRBD2 on 5 matching bases. This CDR3 has 14 amino acids. V dropped 3 bases and J dropped 7 bases, with 13 bases sitting between them. CDR1 MNHEY and CDR2 SMNVEV come from the germline V gene (reference sequence). CDR3 DNA: TGTGCCAGCAGTTTCGAGGGAGTCGGGAATGAGCAGTTCTTC. It encodes CASSFEGVGNEQFF.

The chain uses TRBV9 and TRBJ2-2; D is ambiguous. Trimming cost V 4 bases and J 4 bases, with 8 bases left between them. Germline V gene lookup returns CDR1 SGDLS and CDR2 YYNGEE. The CDR3 runs 13 residues. CDR3 loop: CASSRPSTGELFF. CDR3 nucleotide sequence: TGTGCCAGCAGCCGACCGAGCACCGGGGAGCTGTTTTTT.

On this clone: The same CDR3 can be traced to other DNA sequences in this sample. The rearrangement uses TRBV18 and TRBJ2-2; 7 bases agree with TRBD2. Losses at the gene ends were 2 bases for V and 5 bases for J; bases not matched to a gene: 5. The V gene's germline CDR1 is KGHSH and CDR2 LQKENI. There are 15 residues in the CDR3. The CDR3 here is CASSPASGGTGELFF. The CDR3 region has the DNA TGTGCCAGCTCACCAGCTAGCGGAGGGACCGGGGAGCTGTTTTTT. The full variable domain, completed using reference TRBV18 and TRBJ2-2, is NAGVMQNPRHLVRRRGQEARLRCSPMKGHSHVYWYRQLPEEGLKFMVYLQKENIIDESGMPKERFSAEFPKEGPSILRIQQVVRGDSAAYFCASSPASGGTGELFFGEGSRLTVL.

V gene TRBV5-4 combines with J gene TRBJ1-1; D is possibly TRBD1 (6 bases). V lost 0 bases, J lost 1 base, and 19 bases lay in between. Germline V gene sequence: CDR1 SGHNT, CDR2 YYREEE (reference sequence). This CDR3 comprises 18 residues. CDR3 loop: CASSLGGRTSGPNTEAFF. In DNA form, the CDR3 reads TGTGCCAGCAGCTTGGGGGGGCGGACGTCCGGTCCGAACACTGAAGCTTTCTTT. Looking up the rest from reference TRBV5-4 and TRBJ1-1 gives the full variable domain: ETGVTQSPTHLIKTRGQQVTLRCSSQSGHNTVSWYQQALGQGPQFIFQYYREEENGRGNFPPRFSGLQFPNYSSELNVNALELDDSALYLCASSLGGRTSGPNTEAFFGQGTRLTVV.

The chain is built from TRBV7-2 and TRBJ1-3, with D tentatively TRBD1 (6 bases). This CDR3 region has 15 residues. The germline V gene has CDR1 SGHTA and CDR2 FQGNSA. Trimming took 3 bases from V and 4 from J, leaving 13 bases between them. CDR3 DNA: TGTGCCAGCAGCTTGGGGCAGGGGATCGGAAACACCATATATTTT. This codes for CASSLGQGIGNTIYF.